The 32 T cell receptor beta chains presented below share a single source sample, sequenced in a study of T-cell reconstitution after alpha-beta-depleted transplantation in children. TCRbeta library construction was performed incorporating unique molecular identifiers. TCRdb reprocessed the PCR reads with MiXCR, giving one entry per CDR3 protein. The sample lists a few hundred thousand distinct CDR3 sequences, approximately 13% occurring once. The sample consisted of PBMCs, mostly from graft donor cells, taken 360 days after TCRalphabeta/CD19-depleted stem cell transplant. The receptors come from a male patient under 18 who had a stem cell transplant for acute myeloid leukemia, so the T cells may come from the graft donor.

The V call is TRBV7-8, the J call TRBJ2-7, with 7 bases fitting TRBD2. Germline CDR1 reads SGHVS; CDR2 reads FQNEAQ. CDR3 length: 15 residues. The V segment lost 1 base and the J segment 2 bases; nucleotides outside the gene matches: 5. The CDR3 region is CASSLGGREPYEQYF. DNA of the CDR3: TGTGCCAGCAGCTTAGGAGGGAGGGAGCCCTACGAGCAGTACTTC.

The chain combines TRBV6-2 or TRBV6-3 with TRBJ2-1; 13 nucleotides match TRBD2. The ends lost 6 bases at V and 3 bases at J; junction bases unmatched: 8. The CDR3 length is 17 residues. CDR1 and CDR2 from the germline V gene are MNHEY and SVGEGT. CDR3 protein: CASSTAGTSGIYNEQFF. Written as DNA, the CDR3 is TGTGCCAGCAGCACGGCCGGGACTAGCGGGATCTACAATGAGCAGTTCTTC.

This clonotype was detected many times. The CDR3 coding sequence is TGTGCCAGCAGCTTAAAGGCGAGACAGATGGCAGGGGACTACGAGCAGTACTTC. It specifies CASSLKARQMAGDYEQYF. The J gene is TRBJ2-7, the V gene TRBV11-1; D might be TRBD1 (6 bases). The CDR3 runs 18 residues. The V end was cut by 2 bases, the J end by 3 bases, with 23 bases between. CDR1 SGHAT and CDR2 FQDESV come from the germline V gene (reference sequence).

The chain employs TRBV28 and TRBJ2-5; D tentatively reads TRBD1 or TRBD2 (5 bases each). Germline V CDR1 and CDR2: MDHEN, SYDVKM. This CDR3 is 13 amino acids long. Between the trimmed V and J ends, which lost 6 bases and 7 bases, there was a span of 15 bases. CDR3 in amino acids: CASREGTGGTQYF. CDR3 bases: TGTGCCAGCAGAGAAGGGACGGGCGGGACCCAGTACTTC.

This clonotype was seen more than once but under ten times. V gene TRBV20-1 combines with J gene TRBJ2-7; TRBD1 aligns across 8 bases. V dropped 0 bases and J dropped 0; count of bases not matched to a gene: 19. This CDR3 comprises 20 residues. Germline V gene sequence: CDR1 DFQATT, CDR2 SNEGSKA (reference sequence). The CDR3 here is CSARDQLRQGSLKASYEQYF. DNA of the CDR3: TGCAGTGCTAGAGATCAATTGCGACAGGGGTCACTGAAGGCCTCCTACGAGCAGTACTTC.

This clonotype was counted ten times or more. The chain is built from TRBV5-1 and TRBJ2-1; 10 positions match TRBD2. CDR3 length equals 16 residues. The V gene's germline CDR1 is SGHRS and CDR2 YFSETQ. V was clipped by 2 bases and J by 5 bases; unmatched bases: 7. CDR3 loop: CASSLVLGLADNEQFF. DNA for the CDR3: TGCGCCAGCAGCTTAGTTCTAGGACTAGCGGACAATGAGCAGTTCTTC.

This clonotype was seen only a few times. The rearrangement uses TRBV9 and TRBJ2-7, with 11 positions matching TRBD1. This CDR3 comprises 15 residues. Germline V gives CDR1 SGDLS, CDR2 YYNGEE. The V segment lost 0 bases and the J segment 4 bases; nucleotides outside the gene matches: 3. The CDR3 region is CASSVDGTGGYEQYF. CDR3 DNA sequence: TGTGCCAGCAGCGTAGATGGGACAGGGGGTTACGAGCAGTACTTC.

The rearrangement joins TRBV20-1 to TRBJ2-7, with unresolved D. Germline assignment: CDR1 DFQATT and CDR2 SNEGSKA (reference sequence). CDR3 length: 10 amino acids. The ends were cut back, 5 bases at V and 6 bases at J, with 8 bases in the middle. CDR3 loop: CSAALAEQYF. For the CDR3, the DNA is TGCAGTGCTGCCTTAGCCGAGCAGTACTTC.

This clonotype turned up a few times. This chain connects TRBV15 to TRBJ2-4; D remains unclear. V lost 0 bases, J lost 3 bases, and 18 bases lay in between. Germline-derived CDR1 and CDR2 are LNHNV and YYDKDF (reference sequence). The CDR3 is 18 residues long. CDR3 nucleotides: TGTGCCACCAGCAGAGAGGTATTCACCTCGGGCGACAAAAACATTCAGTACTTC. Translated: CATSREVFTSGDKNIQYF.

The chain recombines TRBV4-2 with TRBJ1-4; D is undetermined. The CDR3 contains 17 residues. Trimming cost V 0 bases and J 2 bases, with 13 bases left between them. CDR1 LGHNA and CDR2 YNFKEQ come from the germline V gene. DNA for the CDR3: TGTGCCAGCAGCCAAGATGGGGAGAGTGGCACTAATGAAAAACTGTTTTTT. Translation: CASSQDGESGTNEKLFF.

The rearrangement links TRBV20-1 to TRBJ2-3; D may be TRBD1 (5 bases). The V gene's germline CDR1 is DFQATT and CDR2 SNEGSKA (reference sequence). There are 11 residues in the CDR3. V dropped 4 bases and J dropped 5 bases, with 7 bases sitting between them. DNA for the CDR3: TGCAGTGCTACAGGGTTAGATACGCAGTATTTT. Its translation: CSATGLDTQYF.

A few counts support this clonotype. The chain has TRBV7-2 and TRBJ2-1; possibly TRBD1 for D (6 bases). The CDR3 has 15 residues. The V end lost 5 bases, the J end lost 3 bases, and 14 bases lay between the germline ends. Germline loops: CDR1 SGHTA, CDR2 FQGNSA. CDR3 in amino acids: CASSPGDGGYNEQFF. The CDR3 nucleotides are TGTGCCAGCAGCCCAGGGGACGGTGGCTACAATGAGCAGTTCTTC.

This chain uses TRBV29-1 with TRBJ1-2; no clear D gene. The germline CDR1 and CDR2 sequences are SQVTM and ANQGSEA. There are 12 residues in the CDR3. Deletions cut 7 bases from V and 1 base from J, with 10 bases between. CDR3 nucleotides: TGCAGCGCTGGACTGCTTAACTATGGCTACACCTTC. It is translated as CSAGLLNYGYTF.

This sequence joins TRBV7-2 and TRBJ2-7; D might be TRBD2 (7 bases). Per germline, CDR1 SGHTA and CDR2 FQGNSA. The CDR3 has 14 amino acids. Trimming removed 4 bases at V and 5 bases at J, with 15 bases between. The CDR3 sequence is CASSYTGRVDEQYF. CDR3 sequence (DNA): TGTGCCAGCAGCTACACAGGGAGGGTAGACGAGCAGTACTTC.

The chain couples TRBV11-2 to TRBJ2-2; 12 nucleotides line up with TRBD2. The V gene's germline CDR1 is SGHAT and CDR2 FQNNGV. The CDR3 is 20 residues long. V trimming: 5 bases; J trimming: 0 bases; junction bases outside the gene matches: 13. CDR3 sequence (DNA): TGTGCCAGCAGCACCGACAGTCTGCGACTAGCGGGAGCGAACACCGGGGAGCTGTTTTTT. Amino acids: CASSTDSLRLAGANTGELFF.

This clonotype was seen only a few times. V usage is TRBV19 and J usage is TRBJ2-7; 12 bases are shared with TRBD1. The CDR3 extends over 18 amino acids. With V trimmed by 7 bases and J by 0 bases, 13 bases remained unmatched. CDR1 is LNHDA and CDR2 is SQIVND in the germline V gene (reference sequence). The CDR3 region is CASTTPGQGAKGSYEQYF. DNA for the CDR3: TGTGCCAGTACTACCCCGGGACAGGGGGCTAAGGGCTCCTACGAGCAGTACTTC.

This clonotype was recorded only once. The chain links TRBV3-1 to TRBJ2-3; D is perhaps TRBD1 (5 bases). The V gene lost 0 bases and the J gene lost 3 bases, with 10 bases spanning the gap. This CDR3 has 15 amino acids. Per the germline V gene, CDR1 is LGHDT and CDR2 is YNNKEL (reference sequence). In DNA, the CDR3 is TGTGCCAGCAGCCAAGAGGCCAGGGCTACAGATACGCAGTATTTT. Protein: CASSQEARATDTQYF.

The genes are TRBV19 and TRBJ2-2; D might be TRBD2 (7 bases). Trimming pared 5 bases from V and 3 bases from J, leaving 16 bases between. This CDR3 region has 16 residues. CDR1 is LNHDA and CDR2 is SQIVND in the germline V gene (reference sequence). CDR3 region: CASSVLGGRDTGELFF. The CDR3 nucleotides are TGTGCCAGTAGTGTGTTGGGGGGGCGTGACACCGGGGAGCTGTTTTTT. The entire variable domain, with the rest obtained from reference TRBV19 and TRBJ2-2, is as follows: DGGITQSPKYLFRKEGQNVTLSCEQNLNHDAMYWYRQDPGQGLRLIYYSQIVNDFQKGDIAEGYSVSREKKESFPLTVTSAQKNPTAFYLCASSVLGGRDTGELFFGEGSRLTVL.

The V call is TRBV5-1, the J call TRBJ2-3; a possible D gene is TRBD2 (6 bases). The CDR3 loop spans 15 amino acids. Trimming shortened V by 4 bases and J by 4 bases, and 16 bases separated the two germline ends. CDR1 and CDR2 from the germline V gene are SGHRS and YFSETQ. This CDR3 is CASSLEWTGADTQYF. CDR3 DNA sequence: TGCGCCAGCAGCCTGGAGTGGACGGGGGCAGATACGCAGTATTTT.

The CDR3 is CSAPPDQGYMNTEAFF. The CDR3 DNA reads as TGCAGTGCCCCACCAGACCAGGGTTACATGAACACTGAAGCTTTCTTT. The gene calls are TRBV20-1 and TRBJ1-1; perhaps TRBD1 as D (5 bases). V was trimmed by 6 bases and J by 0 bases, leaving 20 bases between them. CDR1 is DFQATT, CDR2 SNEGSKA, per germline (reference sequence). This CDR3 comprises 16 residues.

The CDR3 region has the DNA TGTGCCAGCAGCCCCTGGACAGGGGGCAGCTATGGCTACACCTTC. This gives the protein CASSPWTGGSYGYTF. The V and J genes are TRBV5-8 and TRBJ1-2; TRBD1 agrees at 11 bases. With V trimmed by 4 bases and J by 4 bases, 6 bases remained unmatched. This CDR3 contains 15 residues. Germline V gene lookup returns CDR1 SGHTS and CDR2 YDEGEE.

This clonotype was seen repeatedly, ten times or more. The chain employs TRBV6-1 and TRBJ2-7, with D tentatively TRBD2 (6 bases). This CDR3 comprises 13 residues. The germline V gene has CDR1 MNHNS and CDR2 SASEGT. Deletions cut 5 bases from V and 2 bases from J, with 10 bases between. CDR3 in amino acids: CASSRDLAYEQYF. The CDR3 DNA reads TGTGCCAGCAGTCGGGACTTGGCCTACGAGCAGTACTTC.

The J gene is TRBJ1-2, the V gene TRBV6-2 or TRBV6-3; D call uncertain. Trimming stripped 4 bases from V and 4 bases from J, with 19 bases between. Germline CDR1 is MNHEY and CDR2 is SVGEGT. The CDR3 contains 16 residues. CDR3: CASSWGIGAAGYGYTF. CDR3 bases: TGTGCCAGCAGTTGGGGAATCGGAGCGGCGGGCTATGGCTACACCTTC.

The chain recombines TRBV7-8 with TRBJ2-1; D is undetermined. CDR3 length: 16 amino acids. V was cut by 3 bases and J by 6 bases, with 18 bases left in between. The V gene's germline CDR1 is SGHVS and CDR2 FQNEAQ. CDR3 protein: CASSFPLSWGSNEQFF. DNA of the CDR3: TGTGCCAGCAGCTTTCCACTTAGCTGGGGTTCCAATGAGCAGTTCTTC.

This clonotype was detected ten times or more. The CDR3 DNA reads as TGTGCCATCCGGACGGGTCTTAGCGGGGAGCTGTTTTTT. Translated: CAIRTGLSGELFF. The genes are TRBV12-3 or TRBV12-4 and TRBJ2-2; no definite D call. The CDR3 is 13 amino acids. Deletions cut 10 bases from V and 7 bases from J, with 16 bases between.

This clonotype was seen ten or more times. The chain employs TRBV20-1 and TRBJ2-3, with D perhaps matching TRBD2 (6 bases). Trimming stripped 4 bases from V and 4 bases from J, with 18 bases between. The CDR3 totals 15 residues. Germline CDR1 is DFQATT and CDR2 is SNEGSKA (reference sequence). The CDR3, as DNA: TGCAGTGCTAACTTCGGGAGCGGGTTCCCAGATACGCAGTATTTT. Protein product: CSANFGSGFPDTQYF.

The gene calls are TRBV6-2 or TRBV6-3 and TRBJ2-7; D might be TRBD2 (6 bases). Per the germline V gene, CDR1 is MNHEY and CDR2 is SVGEGT. CDR3 length: 13 amino acids. The V end was cut by 4 bases, the J end by 7 bases, with 14 bases between. CDR3 nucleotides: TGTGCCAGCAGTTCCGACTGGGACTGGGAGCAGTACTTC. Translated: CASSSDWDWEQYF.

This clonotype was observed a few times. Compared with germline, one end of the junction differs, possibly owing to a read error. This chain joins TRBV29-1 and TRBJ2-2; a weak D match, TRBD1 (6 bases). The CDR3 spans 13 residues. Germline lookup yields CDR1 SQVTM and CDR2 ANQGSEA. The CDR3, as DNA: TGCAGCGTTGACAGGGGCACGAAAGGGGGGCTGTTTTTT. This translates into CSVDRGTKGGLFF.

This clonotype was counted between two and nine times. The chain has TRBV5-1 and TRBJ2-3; TRBD2 matches at 9 bases. Losses at the gene ends were 3 bases for V and 6 bases for J; bases not matched to a gene: 17. Germline V lookup: CDR1 SGHRS, CDR2 YFSETQ. The CDR3 totals 18 residues. CDR3 loop: CASSSNILAGAPRDTQYF. DNA of the CDR3: TGCGCCAGCAGCTCTAACATCTTAGCGGGGGCGCCTAGGGATACGCAGTATTTT.

This clonotype was seen more than once but under ten times. V is TRBV4-2 and J is TRBJ2-1, with 9 bases matching TRBD2. Per germline, CDR1 LGHNA and CDR2 YNFKEQ. The junction had 11 bases not matched to a gene; V was cut back by 4 bases and J by 4 bases. CDR3 length: 17 residues. The CDR3, as DNA: TGTGCCAGCAGCCCCAGAACGCGGGAGGGCCAGTACAATGAGCAGTTCTTC. This encodes CASSPRTREGQYNEQFF.

This clonotype was observed at least ten times. The chain recombines TRBV29-1 with TRBJ2-2; D might be TRBD1 (6 bases). The CDR3 is 13 amino acids. Trimming left V 7 bases short and J 6 bases short, with 15 bases between. Looked up from germline, CDR1 is SQVTM and CDR2 is ANQGSEA. The CDR3 nucleotides are TGCAGCGGAACAGGGCTTTACGCCGGGGAGCTGTTTTTT. This sequence encodes CSGTGLYAGELFF.

This rearrangement joins TRBV20-1 to TRBJ2-7; the D is unclear. V lost 5 bases to trimming and J lost 9 bases, with 20 bases between them. This CDR3 comprises 13 residues. Germline values: CDR1 DFQATT, CDR2 SNEGSKA (reference sequence). The CDR3 DNA is TGCAGTGCTCCCAGGCCAGCGACTCTACGGCAGTACTTC. It translates to CSAPRPATLRQYF.